This section outlines one T cell receptor beta chain sequence together with its context. What it binds is not known. TCRdb's copy holds only in-frame clones and misses some; the assay was immunoSEQ multiplex PCR. The sample has roughly 25,000 clones, about four fifths seen once. The CDR3 totals 16 residues. The germline V gene has CDR1 SGHNT and CDR2 YYREEE (reference sequence). Trimming removed 2 bases from V and 2 bases from J; junction bases left unmatched: 8. This sample is drawn from a study of vaccination effects on CD4 cells after COVID-19. Study-level background: The study obtained samples from a couple of convalescent patients 16 days and one week before vaccination.

Peptide-pool stimulation followed by sequencing identified expanded antigen-specific CD4+ clonotypes in the ViraFEST assay. Upon completion of around eleven days in culture, CD4+ T cells were isolated. By PCR, the person was confirmed to have had SARS-CoV-2 infection between March and December 2020. Peptides at about 10 ug/ml and IL-2 at 9.5 to 10 IU/ml were added to fewer than 2.5 million PBMC per well. This receptor was identified in a human donor who had a prior SARS-CoV-2 infection. This sample comprised CD4+ T cells from PBMCs cultured with HCoV-NL63 spike peptides, obtained before COVID-19 vaccination. The V and J genes are TRBV5-4 and TRBJ2-3; 7 bases line up with TRBD2. CDR3 nucleotides: TGTGCCAGCAGCTTCTCGGGGGGAGGACTCACAGATACGCAGTATTTT. This translates into CASSFSGGGLTDTQYF. Using reference TRBV5-4 and TRBJ2-3 for the parts outside the CDR3, the full variable domain is ETGVTQSPTHLIKTRGQQVTLRCSSQSGHNTVSWYQQALGQGPQFIFQYYREEENGRGNFPPRFSGLQFPNYSSELNVNALELDDSALYLCASSFSGGGLTDTQYFGPGTRLTVL.